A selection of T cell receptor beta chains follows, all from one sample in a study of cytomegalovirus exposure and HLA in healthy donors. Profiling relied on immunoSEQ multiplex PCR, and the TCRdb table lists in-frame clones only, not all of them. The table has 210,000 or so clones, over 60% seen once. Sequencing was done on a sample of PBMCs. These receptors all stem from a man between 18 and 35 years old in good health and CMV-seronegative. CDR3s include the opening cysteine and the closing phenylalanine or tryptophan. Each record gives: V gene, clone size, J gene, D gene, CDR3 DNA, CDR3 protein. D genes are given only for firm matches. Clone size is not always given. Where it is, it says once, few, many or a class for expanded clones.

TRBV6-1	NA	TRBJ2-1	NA	TGTGCCAGCAGTGGCGTCCAAGGAGTCGTACTCTACAATGAGCAGTTCTTC	CASSGVQGVVLYNEQFF
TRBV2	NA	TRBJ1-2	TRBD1	TGTGCCGGAAGACAGGGAGGCTATGGCTACACCTTC	CAGRQGGYGYTF
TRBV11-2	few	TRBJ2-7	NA	TGTGCCAGCAGCTTAGACAGCGACGAGCAGTACTTC	CASSLDSDEQYF
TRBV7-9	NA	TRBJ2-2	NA	TGTGCCAGCAGCTTACTCGACCCAGGTGGGACCGGGGAGCTGTTTTTT	CASSLLDPGGTGELFF
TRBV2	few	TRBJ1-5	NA	TGTGCCAGCAGTTTAAATCAGCCCCAGCATTTT	CASSLNQPQHF
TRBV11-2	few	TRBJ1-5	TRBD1	TGTGCCAGCAGCTGGACAGGGAGCAATCAGCCCCAGCATTTT	CASSWTGSNQPQHF
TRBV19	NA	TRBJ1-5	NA	TGTGCCAGTAGCCCGACAGTGAACAATCAGCCCCAGCATTTT	CASSPTVNNQPQHF
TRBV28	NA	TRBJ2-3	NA	TGTGCCAGCAGGGGAGGTGTCGGGGCCCCAAGGAGCTATACGCAGTATTTT	CASRGGVGAPRSYTQYF
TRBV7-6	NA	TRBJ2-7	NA	TGTGCCAGCAGCCCAAGATCGACCGGGGAGCAGTACTTC	CASSPRSTGEQYF
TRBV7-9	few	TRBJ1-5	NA	TGTGCCAGCAGCTTACTGGAGGGGCCCAGCCATCAGCCCCAGCATTTT	CASSLLEGPSHQPQHF
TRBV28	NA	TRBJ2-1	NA	TGTGCCAGCAGTCGGCAAGCGGGCCTACACAATGAGCAGTTCTTC	CASSRQAGLHNEQFF
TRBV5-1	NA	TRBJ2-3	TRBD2	TGCGCCAGCAGCGCGACTAGCGCCACAGATACGCAGTATTTT	CASSATSATDTQYF
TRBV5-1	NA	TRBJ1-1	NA	TGCGCCAGCAGCTTGAGGGGGAGCGCTGAAGCTTTCTTT	CASSLRGSAEAFF
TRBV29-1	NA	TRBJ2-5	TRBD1	TGCACCTCCTCCAGGGGGACCGGGGAGACCCAGTACTTC	CTSSRGTGETQYF
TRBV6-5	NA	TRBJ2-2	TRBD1	TGTGCCAGCAGACCCCAGGGGGCGAACACCGGGGAGCTGTTTTTT	CASRPQGANTGELFF
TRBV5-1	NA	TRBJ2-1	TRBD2	TGCGCCAGCAGCACATTGGGGGAGGGCACCAATGAGCAGTTCTTC	CASSTLGEGTNEQFF
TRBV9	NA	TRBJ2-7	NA	TGTGCCAGCAGCGTAGAAGGAGCCTACGAGCAGTACTTC	CASSVEGAYEQYF
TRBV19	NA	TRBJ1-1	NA	TGTGCCAGTAGTGACACATCGAACACTGAAGCTTTCTTT	CASSDTSNTEAFF
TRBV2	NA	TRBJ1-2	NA	TGTGCCAGCACCCCCACCTATGGGCCCTATGGCTACACCTTC	CASTPTYGPYGYTF
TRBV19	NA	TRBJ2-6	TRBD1	TGTGCCAGTACCGCTTGGGACAGGGGGGCCAACGTCCTGACTTTC	CASTAWDRGANVLTF
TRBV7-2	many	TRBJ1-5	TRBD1	TGTGCCAGCAGCGCTGACAGGGATCAGCCCCAGCATTTT	CASSADRDQPQHF
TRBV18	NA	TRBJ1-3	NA	TGTGCCAGCTCACCAGGGCCTGGAAACACCATATATTTT	CASSPGPGNTIYF
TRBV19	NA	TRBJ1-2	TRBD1	TGTGCCAGTAGTATAACGGCAGGGGGCGGCTATGGCTACACCTTC	CASSITAGGGYGYTF
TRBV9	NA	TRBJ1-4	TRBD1	TGTGCCAGCAGCGTAGGGGACAGGGAAAGGGAAAAACTGTTTTTT	CASSVGDREREKLFF
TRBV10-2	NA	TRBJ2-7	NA	TGCGCCAGCAGTGATTGGAGGGGAGGCTACGAGCAGTACTTC	CASSDWRGGYEQYF
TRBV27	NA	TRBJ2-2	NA	TGTGCCAGCAGTTTATTACAAGCGAACACCGGGGAGCTGTTTTTT	CASSLLQANTGELFF